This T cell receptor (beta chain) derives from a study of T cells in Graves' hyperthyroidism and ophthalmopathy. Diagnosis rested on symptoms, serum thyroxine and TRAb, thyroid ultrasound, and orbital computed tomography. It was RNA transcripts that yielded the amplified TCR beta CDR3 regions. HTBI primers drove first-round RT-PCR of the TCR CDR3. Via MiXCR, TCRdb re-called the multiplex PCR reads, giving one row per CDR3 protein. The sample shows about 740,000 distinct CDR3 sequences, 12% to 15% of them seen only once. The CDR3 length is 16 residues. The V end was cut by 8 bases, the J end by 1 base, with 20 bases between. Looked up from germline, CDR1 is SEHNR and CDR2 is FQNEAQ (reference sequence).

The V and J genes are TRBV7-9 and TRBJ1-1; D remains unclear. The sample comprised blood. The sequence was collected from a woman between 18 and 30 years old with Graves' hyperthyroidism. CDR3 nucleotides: TGTGCCAGCTCTTACCACTCGATCTGGGAGAACACTGAAGCTTTCTTT. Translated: CASSYHSIWENTEAFF.